This T cell receptor beta chain was obtained from a study of blood T cell repertoires in COVID-19. Overall study context: Samples of COVID-19 (acute and convalescent) were obtained from the United States, Italy and Spain. Sources were T cells, B-cell-depleted T cells, or PBMCs; the material itself was cDNA or gDNA.

In the original analysis: It was from reference gene primer amplification that nucleated cell counts were estimated. The protocol was immunoSEQ multiplex PCR, while the TCRdb copy is restricted to in-frame clones and leaves out a portion. Clone size and the V and J calls come from that table; the DNA yielded D and trimming. The sample has 75,000 to 100,000 clones, around nine tenths seen once. Germline V gene data show CDR1 as MDHEN and CDR2 as SYDVKM. The trim removed 4 bases at V and 6 bases at J, leaving 14 bases unmatched. The length of the CDR3 is 17 residues. The J gene is TRBJ2-1, the V gene TRBV28; 8 positions agree with TRBD1. The sequence derives from a human donor in a cohort sampled during active COVID-19. Sequencing used peripheral blood. The DNA for the CDR3 is TGTGCCAGCAGTTCAACCGGGACAGGCCTCTGGGGCAATGAGCAGTTCTTC. Protein sequence: CASSSTGTGLWGNEQFF.